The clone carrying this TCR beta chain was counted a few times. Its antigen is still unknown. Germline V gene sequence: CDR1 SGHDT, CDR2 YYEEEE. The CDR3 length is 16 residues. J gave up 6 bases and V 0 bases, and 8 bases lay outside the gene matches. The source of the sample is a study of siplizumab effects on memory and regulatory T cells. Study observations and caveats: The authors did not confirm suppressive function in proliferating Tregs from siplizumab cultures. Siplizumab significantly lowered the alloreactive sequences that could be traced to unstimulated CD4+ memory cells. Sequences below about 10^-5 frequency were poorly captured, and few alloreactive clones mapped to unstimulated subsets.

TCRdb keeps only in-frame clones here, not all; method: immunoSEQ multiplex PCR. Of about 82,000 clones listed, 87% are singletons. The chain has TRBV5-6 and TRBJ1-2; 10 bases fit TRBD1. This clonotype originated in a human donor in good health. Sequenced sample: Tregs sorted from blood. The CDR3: CASSLGFAGTGDGYTF. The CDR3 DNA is TGTGCCAGCAGCTTGGGGTTTGCCGGGACAGGGGATGGCTACACCTTC.